This TCR beta chain was sequenced for a study of cytomegalovirus exposure and HLA in healthy donors. Study summary: Unique TCRs numbering some 80 million, obtained from HLA-typed donors, made up an early data release. Whole-study findings and limits: A later analysis found TCR association rates differed by HLA locus, highest for DRB1 and lowest for HLA-C. The productive fraction for most TCR beta V segments was about 90% or about 30% in an earlier analysis. The presence/absence work took it that sequencing depth was about the same across donors.

Vbeta (60) and Jbeta (13) primers were used in the PCR. The protocol was immunoSEQ multiplex PCR, while the TCRdb copy is restricted to in-frame clones and leaves out a portion. The table shows about 230,000 clones, with roughly 85% occurring only once. About this clone itself: Antigen unknown.

The receptor was isolated from a girl aged 2-10 years in good health and CMV-seronegative. Sequenced material: PBMCs.

The CDR3 protein is CASSESGTSWETQYF. The CDR3 DNA is TGTGCCAGCAGTGAAAGCGGAACGTCCTGGGAGACCCAGTACTTC. The J gene is TRBJ2-5, the V gene TRBV6-1; the D gene is possibly TRBD2 (5 bases). CDR3 size: 15 residues. V shed 2 bases and J shed 5 bases, with 15 bases lying between them. The germline CDR1 and CDR2 sequences are MNHNS and SASEGT.